The clone carrying this T cell receptor (beta chain) was seen more than once but under ten times. These data originate in a study of human T cells and chemical hapten exposure. Trimming removed 7 bases at V and 4 bases at J, with 19 bases between. The CDR3 totals 15 residues. Time point meaning: patch test 1, 2 weeks after DPC sensitization. Stated treatment: therapeutic diphenylcyclopropenone sensitization with weekly scalp DPC. At patch-test visits, sampling came before the patch test. Suited to DPC and affected by alopecia, the donors ranged from 18 to 70 years old. Unfractionated whole blood yielded total RNA. TCRdb fed the RACE reads into MiXCR, producing one record per CDR3 protein. The sample has 80,000 to 100,000 distinct CDR3 sequences, about 7.5% seen once; the top ten hold roughly 1.6%.

The starting material was whole blood, obtained in connection with sensitization to the hapten diphenylcyclopropenone (DPC). This receptor was identified in a woman in her thirties with alopecia areata. Some clones in this sample may be carry-over from other donors' samples. The V call is TRBV12-3 or TRBV12-4, the J call TRBJ2-5; D possibly corresponds to TRBD1 (6 bases). CDR3: CASTRSWGQGETQYF. The CDR3 coding sequence is TGTGCCAGCACCCGTTCATGGGGGCAGGGAGAGACCCAGTACTTC.